Listed here are 26 T cell receptor beta chains from one sample, sequenced in a study of beta chain features in type 1 diabetes. The antigens of these receptors remain unknown. The isolated RNA, all of it, was reverse transcribed, so expressed TCRB transcripts were what got sequenced. Using immunoSEQ multiplex PCR, the repertoire was profiled, and TCRdb retains in-frame clones only, with some absent. The table has 550,000 to 850,000 clones, roughly 12% seen once. General study results and limits: Moderate yet significant TCRB CDR3 shortening was seen in Type 1 diabetes patients in all four CD4+ subsets.

Sequences were obtained from naive CD4+ T cells from blood. The receptors here all came from a man aged 18 to 30 with type 1 diabetes.

A few counts support this clone. The chain recombines TRBV9 with TRBJ2-1; no reliable D call. Germline V gene data show CDR1 as SGDLS and CDR2 as YYNGEE. Trimming cost V 3 bases and J 3 bases, with 10 bases left between them. The CDR3 runs 14 residues. This CDR3 reads CASSASTFYNEQFF. CDR3 nucleotide sequence: TGTGCCAGCAGCGCGAGTACCTTCTACAATGAGCAGTTCTTC.

This clone occurred a few times. Other DNA sequences within the sample encode an identical CDR3. The genes are TRBV5-1 and TRBJ1-1; 7 bases line up with TRBD1. V was pared by 4 bases and J by 0 bases, with 6 bases of the junction left unmatched. The CDR3 consists of 15 residues. Germline V gene sequence: CDR1 SGHRS, CDR2 YFSETQ. CDR3 region: CASSGTGTVNTEAFF. CDR3 in DNA: TGCGCCAGCAGCGGGACCGGGACAGTGAACACTGAAGCTTTCTTT.

The rearrangement links TRBV5-1 to TRBJ2-5; 8 nucleotides line up with TRBD1. The CDR3 is 14 residues long. Germline CDR1 and CDR2: SGHRS and YFSETQ. Trimming at V came to 4 bases and at J to 3 bases, leaving 5 bases not matched to a gene. The CDR3 DNA is TGCGCCAGCAGCCAGGACAGGGCAAAAGAGACCCAGTACTTC. It codes for CASSQDRAKETQYF.

This clone was found a few times. The chain uses TRBV19 and TRBJ1-2, with a weak D call TRBD1 (6 bases). Germline CDR1 is LNHDA and CDR2 is SQIVND (reference sequence). This CDR3 has 17 residues. Trimming removed 7 bases from V and 4 bases from J, with 25 bases in between. In DNA, the CDR3 is TGTGCCAGTAAGGTTGGCGGACAGATCGCTGGTGGCTATGGCTACACCTTC. It translates to CASKVGGQIAGGYGYTF.

This clone has just a few counts. This chain joins TRBV5-4 and TRBJ2-3; D could derive from TRBD1 or TRBD2 (6 bases each). The CDR3 sequence is 15 residues long. V shed 4 bases and J shed 5 bases, with 17 bases lying between them. Germline V gene sequence: CDR1 SGHNT, CDR2 YYREEE (reference sequence). The CDR3 sequence: CASSPPGGHLDTQYF. CDR3 bases: TGTGCCAGCAGCCCCCCCGGGGGCCACTTAGATACGCAGTATTTT.

The CDR3: CAWSVSGYLEAFF. CDR3 sequence (DNA): TGTGCCTGGAGTGTATCCGGGTATCTTGAAGCTTTCTTT. The rearrangement links TRBV30 to TRBJ1-1; D gene unclear. Germline lookup yields CDR1 GTSNPN and CDR2 SVGIG (reference sequence). Trimming removed 0 bases from V and 7 bases from J, with 12 bases in between. This CDR3 spans 13 amino acids.

The chain joins TRBV9 to TRBJ2-1; D possibly uses TRBD1 or TRBD2 (5 bases each). Per germline, CDR1 SGDLS and CDR2 YYNGEE. The CDR3 extends over 15 amino acids. V was trimmed by 6 bases and J by 6 bases, leaving 19 bases between them. As DNA, the CDR3 is TGTGCCAGCACCCAGAAGTGGGGGTGGAGCAATGAGCAGTTCTTC. Its translation: CASTQKWGWSNEQFF.

The chain combines TRBV7-3 with TRBJ2-7; 8 nucleotides align to TRBD1. This CDR3 spans 15 amino acids. V gave up 5 bases and J gave up 3 bases; unmatched junction bases: 9. Germline V gene lookup returns CDR1 SGHTA and CDR2 FQGTGA. The CDR3 bases are TGTGCCAGCAGCCGAACAGGGGGTATTGGCTACGAGCAGTACTTC. As protein: CASSRTGGIGYEQYF.

This clone was seen a handful of times. The chain couples TRBV6-1 to TRBJ2-5, with D perhaps matching TRBD1 or TRBD2 (5 bases each). The CDR3 has 14 amino acids. Germline CDR1 is MNHNS and CDR2 is SASEGT. The V gene lost 6 bases and the J gene lost 5 bases, with 16 bases spanning the gap. CDR3: CASREGRAPETQYF. The CDR3 DNA reads TGTGCCAGCAGAGAGGGCAGGGCCCCGGAGACCCAGTACTTC.

The sample holds a few counts of this clone. The V and J genes are TRBV28 and TRBJ1-1; 7 positions agree with TRBD1. The CDR3 length is 15 residues. With 1 base clipped from V and 6 bases from J, the junction kept 8 bases outside the gene matches. Germline V CDR1 and CDR2: MDHEN, SYDVKM. The CDR3 loop is CASSLSLDRVAEAFF. The CDR3 DNA reads TGTGCCAGCAGTTTATCTCTTGACAGGGTGGCTGAAGCTTTCTTT.

The chain recombines TRBV7-7 with TRBJ1-5; D is ambiguous. Trimming removed 5 bases at V and 3 bases at J, with 8 bases between. Germline V lookup: CDR1 SSHAT, CDR2 FNYEAQ (reference sequence). The CDR3 consists of 13 residues. This chain's CDR3 is CASSKGVNQPQHF. The DNA for the CDR3 is TGTGCCAGCAGCAAGGGTGTCAATCAGCCCCAGCATTTT.

The rearrangement links TRBV30 to TRBJ1-4, with 7 bases aligning to TRBD1. CDR3 size: 16 residues. Germline CDR1 and CDR2: GTSNPN and SVGIG (reference sequence). The V segment lost 5 bases and the J segment 8 bases; nucleotides outside the gene matches: 17. The CDR3 reads CAWLRTGDRAREKLFF. The CDR3 DNA sequence: TGTGCCTGGTTGCGCACGGGTGACAGGGCTAGAGAAAAACTGTTTTTT. The full variable domain, with the rest looked up from reference TRBV30 and TRBJ1-4, is SQTIHQWPATLVQPVGSPLSLECTVEGTSNPNLYWYRQAAGRGLQLLFYSVGIGQISSEVPQNLSASRPQDRQFILSSKKLLLSDSGFYLCAWLRTGDRAREKLFFGSGTQLSVL.

This clone was seen only a few times. J is TRBJ2-5 and V is TRBV28; 7 bases agree with TRBD2. CDR3 size: 15 residues. V lost 4 bases and J lost 10; bases outside the gene matches: 15. From germline, CDR1 is MDHEN and CDR2 SYDVKM. The CDR3 is CASSSVAGLQGGQYF. For the CDR3, the DNA is TGTGCCAGCAGTTCCGTAGCGGGCCTCCAGGGTGGCCAGTACTTC. Combining the CDR3 with reference TRBV28 and TRBJ2-5 gives the whole variable domain DVKVTQSSRYLVKRTGEKVFLECVQDMDHENMFWYRQDPGLGLRLIYFSYDVKMKEKGDIPEGYSVSREKKERFSLILESASTNQTSMYLCASSSVAGLQGGQYFGPGTRLLVL.

This clone showed up just a few times. The rearrangement joins TRBV18 to TRBJ2-1; D remains ambiguous. Trimming cost V 6 bases and J 1 base, with 13 bases left between them. Looked up from germline, CDR1 is KGHSH and CDR2 is LQKENI. The CDR3 length is 15 residues. CDR3 bases: TGTGCCAGCTCCCAGGCGTCCAAATCCTACAATGAGCAGTTCTTC. Its protein is CASSQASKSYNEQFF.

This clone came up a few times. The gene calls are TRBV30 and TRBJ1-6; TRBD1 is a possible D gene (5 bases). CDR3 length: 18 amino acids. Germline V lookup: CDR1 GTSNPN, CDR2 SVGIG (reference sequence). Trimming took off 3 bases at V and 0 bases at J, with 18 bases between the two ends. CDR3 loop: CAWRAGTPISSYNSPLHF. CDR3 DNA: TGTGCCTGGAGGGCAGGGACTCCAATAAGCTCCTATAATTCACCCCTCCACTTT. The complete variable domain, with remaining parts taken from reference TRBV30 and TRBJ1-6, reads SQTIHQWPATLVQPVGSPLSLECTVEGTSNPNLYWYRQAAGRGLQLLFYSVGIGQISSEVPQNLSASRPQDRQFILSSKKLLLSDSGFYLCAWRAGTPISSYNSPLHFGNGTRLTVT.

This clone was seen a handful of times. This sequence joins TRBV27 and TRBJ1-2, with 9 bases lining up with TRBD1. The ends lost 5 bases at V and 0 bases at J; junction bases unmatched: 4. Germline V gene lookup returns CDR1 MNHEY and CDR2 SMNVEV (reference sequence). The CDR3 has 15 amino acids. This CDR3 is CASSQTGGTNYGYTF. CDR3 nucleotides: TGTGCCAGCAGTCAGACAGGGGGAACTAACTATGGCTACACCTTC.

The CDR3 loop reads CASSFLGVSTDTQYF. CDR3 nucleotides: TGCGCCAGCAGCTTCTTGGGTGTCAGCACAGATACGCAGTATTTT. The rearrangement uses TRBV5-1 and TRBJ2-3, with D hard to call. CDR1 and CDR2 from the germline V gene are SGHRS and YFSETQ. The CDR3 spans 15 residues. Trimming took off 2 bases at V and 0 bases at J, with 10 bases between the two ends.

Only a few counts were recorded for this clone. The chain links TRBV10-3 to TRBJ2-3; D remains unclear. The germline gives CDR1 ENHRY, CDR2 SYGVKD. Trimming shortened V by 11 bases and J by 1 base, and 13 bases separated the two germline ends. The length of the CDR3 is 13 residues. CDR3 sequence: CAASGPGTDTQYF. CDR3 coding DNA: TGTGCCGCCTCCGGCCCGGGCACAGATACGCAGTATTTT.

The J gene is TRBJ1-2, the V gene TRBV27; no clear D gene. V gave up 4 bases and J gave up 4 bases, with 19 bases separating them. The CDR3 has 16 amino acids. Germline CDR1 reads MNHEY; CDR2 reads SMNVEV (reference sequence). This chain's CDR3 is CASSSLQIHHLYGYTF. The DNA of the CDR3 is TGTGCCAGCAGTTCCCTCCAGATCCACCATCTCTATGGCTACACCTTC.

About this clone itself: Compared with germline, one end of the junction differs, possibly owing to a read error. The chain is built from TRBV11-2 and TRBJ1-6; D is unresolved. Germline V gene sequence: CDR1 SGHAT, CDR2 FQNNGV. The CDR3 spans 12 residues. The CDR3 spells CASTQSNSPPHF. The CDR3 DNA sequence: TGTGCCAGCACTCAGTCTAATTCACCCCCCCACTTT.

V gene TRBV10-2 combines with J gene TRBJ1-1; 8 bases fit TRBD1. The trim removed 7 bases at V and 0 bases at J, leaving 22 bases unmatched. This CDR3 has 20 amino acids. Germline values: CDR1 WSHSY, CDR2 SAAADI. The CDR3 nucleotides read TGCGCCAGCACTTCCTACTTCCTGGGACAGGCCGACACAATGAACACTGAAGCTTTCTTT. It codes for CASTSYFLGQADTMNTEAFF.

The table lists this clone with a few counts. The rearrangement uses TRBV2 and TRBJ2-7, with D uncertain. The CDR3 loop spans 15 amino acids. Germline CDR1 reads SNHLY; CDR2 reads FYNNEI. V gave up 6 bases and J gave up 0 bases, with 15 bases separating them. The CDR3 loop is CASRETALSSYEQYF. CDR3 DNA sequence: TGTGCCAGCAGGGAAACAGCTCTAAGCTCCTACGAGCAGTACTTC.

This clone has more than one count but fewer than ten. The chain is built from TRBV29-1 and TRBJ1-1; a possible D gene is TRBD1 (5 bases). The CDR3 contains 13 residues. V was clipped by 5 bases and J by 1 base, with 11 bases between them. The germline gives CDR1 SQVTM, CDR2 ANQGSEA. This chain's CDR3 is CSVPATGNTEAFF. The CDR3 nucleotides are TGCAGCGTTCCGGCTACAGGGAACACTGAAGCTTTCTTT.

This clone was observed a few times. The chain joins TRBV10-3 to TRBJ2-3, with TRBD2 identical over 10 bases. The trim removed 3 bases at V and 0 bases at J, leaving 3 bases unmatched. The germline CDR1 and CDR2 sequences are ENHRY and SYGVKD. The CDR3 sequence is 16 residues long. The CDR3 sequence is CAISDTSGASTDTQYF. The CDR3 DNA reads TGTGCCATCAGTGATACTAGCGGGGCTAGCACAGATACGCAGTATTTT.

The chain joins TRBV6-1 to TRBJ1-6, with D possibly TRBD1 on 5 matching bases. The CDR3 sequence is 18 residues long. Germline CDR1 MNHNS, CDR2 SASEGT. V was pared by 4 bases and J by 7 bases, with 23 bases between. CDR3 amino acids: CASSARGLRGRRNSPLHF. CDR3 in DNA: TGTGCCAGCAGTGCTAGGGGCTTACGAGGAAGGCGCAATTCACCCCTCCACTTT.

Only a few counts were recorded for this clone. The V gene is TRBV6-5, the J gene TRBJ2-3; the D is unclear. The CDR3 consists of 15 residues. Germline loops: CDR1 MNHEY, CDR2 SVGAGI. V lost 4 bases and J 0 bases, leaving 11 bases between the germline ends. The CDR3 DNA reads as TGTGCCAGCAGTTTGACATATGCTAGCACAGATACGCAGTATTTT. It encodes CASSLTYASTDTQYF.